This is a list of T cell receptor beta chains from one sample in a study of glioma-infiltrating T cells. TCRdb used MiXCR to reprocess the multiplex PCR reads, holding one entry per CDR3 protein. Of approximately 110,000 distinct CDR3 sequences in the sample, roughly 24% were seen once. Sequences were obtained from glioma tissue, nonneoplastic brain tissue, or PBMCs (not recorded which). The receptors derive from a human donor with low-grade glioma or glioblastoma, undergoing nonglioma brain surgery, or in good health (not recorded which). CDR3s include the opening cysteine and the closing phenylalanine or tryptophan. A D gene is named only where the DNA matches it firmly. Where a row states a size, it is once, few, many or the class of an expanded clone; other rows omit it.

CASSLDSRGDTQYF,TGTGCCAGCAGTTTGGACTCGCGGGGTGATACGCAGTATTTT,14,TRBV28,NA,many,TRBJ2-3
CASSLDSPPGNTIYF,TGCGCCAGCAGTTTGGACAGCCCTCCTGGAAACACCATATATTTT,15,TRBV5-1,NA,many,TRBJ1-3
CASSPLAGDPYEQYF,TGTGCCAGCTCACCACTAGCGGGAGACCCCTACGAGCAGTACTTC,15,TRBV18,TRBD2,many,TRBJ2-7
CASSIEQKAFF,TGTGCCAGTAGTATCGAACAGAAAGCTTTCTTT,11,TRBV19,NA,many,TRBJ1-1
CAIMATGDMNTEAFF,TGTGCCATCATGGCGACAGGGGACATGAACACTGAAGCTTTCTTT,15,TRBV10-3,TRBD1,many,TRBJ1-1
CVSSPRDRYEQYF,TGTGTCAGCAGCCCTCGGGACCGCTACGAGCAGTACTTC,13,TRBV6-6,NA,once,TRBJ2-7
CAGSATGARSEQFF,TGTGCCGGCAGTGCAACTGGGGCTAGAAGTGAGCAGTTCTTC,14,TRBV6-1,NA,NA,TRBJ2-1
CATSRDSGAFNNEQFF,TGTGCCACCAGCAGAGATTCGGGGGCTTTCAACAATGAGCAGTTCTTC,16,TRBV15,NA,many,TRBJ2-1
CASSLEGQPQHF,TGCGCCAGCAGCTTGGAGGGGCAGCCCCAGCATTTT,12,TRBV5-1,NA,few,TRBJ1-5
CASSFPGGSYNEQFF,TGTGCCAGCAGCTTTCCAGGCGGGAGCTACAATGAGCAGTTCTTC,15,TRBV7-9,TRBD2,many,TRBJ2-1
CASSYSSGRWDEQFF,TGTGCCAGCAGTTACTCGAGCGGTAGATGGGATGAGCAGTTCTTC,15,TRBV6-2/TRBV6-3,NA,many,TRBJ2-1
CAASDFRDQPQHF,TGTGCCGCCAGTGATTTTAGGGATCAGCCCCAGCATTTC,13,TRBV24-1,NA,NA,TRBJ1-5
CSVGRPGGASYEQYF,TGCAGCGTTGGGCGGCCCGGGGGGGCCTCCTACGAGCAGTACTTC,15,TRBV29-1,TRBD2,NA,TRBJ2-7
CASSFGQGGYEQYF,TGTGCCAGCAGCTTTGGACAGGGGGGCTACGAGCAGTACTTC,14,TRBV7-9,TRBD1,many,TRBJ2-7
CASGQDTDRAIVRGYTF,TGCGCCAGCGGCCAAGATACTGACAGGGCTATAGTACGTGGCTACACCTTC,17,TRBV4-3,TRBD1,few,TRBJ1-2
CASSFGTAGYTF,TGTGCCAGCAGTTTCGGGACAGCAGGCTACACCTTC,12,TRBV12-3/TRBV12-4,TRBD1,NA,TRBJ1-2
CASSARDRSYEQYF,TGTGCCAGCAGTGCCCGGGACAGGTCCTACGAGCAGTACTTC,14,TRBV2,TRBD1,few,TRBJ2-7
CASSLVLAGGPETQYF,TGTGCCAGCAGCTTAGTTTTAGCGGGAGGGCCGGAGACCCAGTACTTC,16,TRBV7-8,TRBD2,NA,TRBJ2-5